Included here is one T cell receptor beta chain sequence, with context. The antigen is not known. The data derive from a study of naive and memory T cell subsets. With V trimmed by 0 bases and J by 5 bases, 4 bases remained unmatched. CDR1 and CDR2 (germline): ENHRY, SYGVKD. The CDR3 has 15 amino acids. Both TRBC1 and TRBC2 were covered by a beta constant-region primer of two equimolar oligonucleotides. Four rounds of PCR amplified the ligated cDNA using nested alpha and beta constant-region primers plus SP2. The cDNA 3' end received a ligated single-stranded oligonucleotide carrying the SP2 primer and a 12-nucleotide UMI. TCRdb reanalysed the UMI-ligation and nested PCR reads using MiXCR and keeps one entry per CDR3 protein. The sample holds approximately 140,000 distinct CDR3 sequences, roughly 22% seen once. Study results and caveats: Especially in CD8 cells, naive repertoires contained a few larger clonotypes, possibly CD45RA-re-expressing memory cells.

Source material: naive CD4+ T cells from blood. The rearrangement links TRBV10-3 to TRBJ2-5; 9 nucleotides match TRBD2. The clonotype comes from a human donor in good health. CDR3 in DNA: TGTGCCATCAGTGAGTCGGGACTAGCTGGGGAGACCCAGTACTTC. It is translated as CAISESGLAGETQYF.